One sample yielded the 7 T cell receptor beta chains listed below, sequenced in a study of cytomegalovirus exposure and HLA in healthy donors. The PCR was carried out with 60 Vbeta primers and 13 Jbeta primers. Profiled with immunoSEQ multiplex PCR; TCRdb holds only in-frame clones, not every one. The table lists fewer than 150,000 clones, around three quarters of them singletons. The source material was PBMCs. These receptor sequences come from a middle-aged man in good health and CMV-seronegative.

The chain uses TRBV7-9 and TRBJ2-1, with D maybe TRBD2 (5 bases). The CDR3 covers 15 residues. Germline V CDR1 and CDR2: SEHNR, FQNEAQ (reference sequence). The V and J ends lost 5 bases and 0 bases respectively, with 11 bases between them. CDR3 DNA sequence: TGTGCCAGCAGCATGGACGGGAACTCCTACAATGAGCAGTTCTTC. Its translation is CASSMDGNSYNEQFF.

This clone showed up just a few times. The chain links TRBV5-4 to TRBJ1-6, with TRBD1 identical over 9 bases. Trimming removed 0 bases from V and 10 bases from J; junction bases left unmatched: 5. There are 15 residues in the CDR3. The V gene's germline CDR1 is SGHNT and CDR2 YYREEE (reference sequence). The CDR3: CASSLDRGQESPLHF. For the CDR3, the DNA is TGTGCCAGCAGCTTGGACAGGGGGCAAGAATCACCCCTCCACTTT.

CDR3: CATSSTRGLARPYEQYF. The CDR3 DNA reads as TGTGCCACCAGCAGCACCAGAGGACTAGCGAGACCCTACGAGCAGTACTTC. The chain employs TRBV15 and TRBJ2-7; 9 nucleotides align to TRBD2. The CDR3 runs to 17 residues. Germline V gene sequence: CDR1 LNHNV, CDR2 YYDKDF (reference sequence). V lost 3 bases, J lost 2 bases, and 11 bases stayed unmatched. The full variable domain, rest sourced from reference TRBV15 and TRBJ2-7, is DAMVIQNPRYQVTQFGKPVTLSCSQTLNHNVMYWYQQKSSQAPKLLFHYYDKDFNNEADTPDNFQSRRPNTSFCFLDIRSPGLGDTAMYLCATSSTRGLARPYEQYFGPGTRLTVT.

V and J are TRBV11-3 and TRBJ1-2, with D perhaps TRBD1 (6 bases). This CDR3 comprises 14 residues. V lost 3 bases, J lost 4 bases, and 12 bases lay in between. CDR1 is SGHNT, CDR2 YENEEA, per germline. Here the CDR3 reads CASSFLQGSYGYTF. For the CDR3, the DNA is TGTGCCAGCAGCTTCCTACAGGGTAGCTATGGCTACACCTTC. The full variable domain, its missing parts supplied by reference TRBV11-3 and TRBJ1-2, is EAGVVQSPRYKIIEKKQPVAFWCNPISGHNTLYWYLQNLGQGPELLIRYENEEAVDDSQLPKDRFSAERLKGVDSTLKIQPAELGDSAVYLCASSFLQGSYGYTFGSGTRLTVV.

The CDR3 region has the DNA TGTGCCAGTCAGACGGGACAGGGTTACACCGGGGAGCTGTTTTTT. It translates to CASQTGQGYTGELFF. This chain connects TRBV27 to TRBJ2-2, with 9 bases matching TRBD1. Germline-derived CDR1 and CDR2 are MNHEY and SMNVEV (reference sequence). The CDR3 spans 15 residues. V gave up 9 bases and J gave up 3 bases; unmatched junction bases: 8.

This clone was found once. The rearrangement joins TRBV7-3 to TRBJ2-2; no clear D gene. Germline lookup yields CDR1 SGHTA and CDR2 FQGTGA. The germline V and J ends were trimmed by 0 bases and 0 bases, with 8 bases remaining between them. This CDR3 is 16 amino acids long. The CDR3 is CASSLTGPANTGELFF. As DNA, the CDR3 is TGTGCCAGCAGCTTAACGGGCCCAGCGAACACCGGGGAGCTGTTTTTT. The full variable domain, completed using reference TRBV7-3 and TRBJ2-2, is GAGVSQTPSNKVTEKGKYVELRCDPISGHTALYWYRQSLGQGPEFLIYFQGTGAADDSGLPNDRFFAVRPEGSVSTLKIQRTERGDSAVYLCASSLTGPANTGELFFGEGSRLTVL.

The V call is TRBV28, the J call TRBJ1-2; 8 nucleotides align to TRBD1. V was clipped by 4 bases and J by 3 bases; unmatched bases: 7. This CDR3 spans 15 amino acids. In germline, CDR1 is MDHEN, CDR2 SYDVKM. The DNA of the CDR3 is TGTGCCAGCAGTTCACCAGGGGGCCGGGACTATGGCTACACCTTC. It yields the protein CASSSPGGRDYGYTF.